A single sample is the source of the 9 T cell receptor beta chains below, sequenced in a study of blood T cell repertoires in COVID-19. Some clones are missing from TCRdb's copy, which holds only in-frame ones; the method was immunoSEQ multiplex PCR. The sample yields about 200,000 clones, around 84% seen once. Sequencing was carried out using peripheral blood. The receptors come from a woman aged 80 or older with acute or convalescent COVID-19.

The chain employs TRBV2 and TRBJ2-1; TRBD2 matches at 8 bases. The length of the CDR3 is 15 residues. CDR1 SNHLY and CDR2 FYNNEI come from the germline V gene. The ends lost 5 bases at V and 2 bases at J; junction bases unmatched: 5. CDR3 loop: CASSWQLAAYNEQFF. The CDR3 DNA follows: TGTGCCAGCAGTTGGCAACTAGCGGCCTACAATGAGCAGTTCTTC.

The chain recombines TRBV4-1 with TRBJ2-1, with 10 positions matching TRBD2. The germline V gene encodes CDR1 MGHRA and CDR2 YSYEKL. There are 20 residues in the CDR3. The junction had 12 bases not matched to a gene; V was cut back by 1 base and J by 0 bases. CDR3 region: CASSQASLAGVGSSYNEQFF. The DNA for the CDR3 is TGCGCCAGCAGCCAAGCTTCTCTAGCGGGAGTGGGGAGCTCCTACAATGAGCAGTTCTTC.

This chain uses TRBV18 with TRBJ2-1; 12 bases are shared with TRBD2. There are 15 residues in the CDR3. With 6 bases clipped from V and 5 bases from J, the junction kept 5 bases outside the gene matches. Germline CDR1 and CDR2: KGHSH and LQKENI. CDR3 sequence reads: CASSRLAGVDNEQFF. The CDR3 DNA follows: TGTGCCAGCTCCCGACTAGCGGGAGTAGACAATGAGCAGTTCTTC.

The CDR3 DNA sequence: TGTGCCAGCAGCCAAGAGAAGATTAGCTATGAGCAGTTCTTC. Translated: CASSQEKISYEQFF. V gene TRBV3-1 (or the pseudogene TRBV3-2) combines with J gene TRBJ2-1; D unclear. Germline V gene lookup returns CDR1 LGHDT and CDR2 YNNKEL (reference sequence). This CDR3 is 14 amino acids long. The V end was cut by 0 bases, the J end by 8 bases, with 11 bases between.

This clone was seen repeatedly, ten times or more. The chain recombines TRBV28 with TRBJ1-6, with a weak D call TRBD1 (5 bases). The ends were cut back, 6 bases at V and 0 bases at J, with 12 bases in the middle. Germline V gene sequence: CDR1 MDHEN, CDR2 SYDVKM. The CDR3 length is 16 residues. CDR3 loop: CASSSGGGSYNSPLHF. CDR3 nucleotides: TGTGCCAGCAGCTCAGGCGGGGGCTCCTATAATTCACCCCTCCACTTT.

V gene TRBV29-1 combines with J gene TRBJ2-2, with TRBD2 identical over 8 bases. There are 15 residues in the CDR3. Germline values: CDR1 SQVTM, CDR2 ANQGSEA. For the CDR3, the DNA is TGCATTACTTCGGGGGTTAGCGGGAAGGCCGGGGAGCTGTTTTTT. It is translated as CITSGVSGKAGELFF.

This chain uses TRBV6-5 with TRBJ1-4, with 10 bases matching TRBD1. The CDR3 loop spans 14 amino acids. CDR1 and CDR2 from the germline V gene are MNHEY and SVGAGI. J was trimmed by 8 bases and V by 2 bases; bases with no gene match: 2. The DNA for the CDR3 is TGTGCCAGCAGTTACGGGACAGGGGACGAAAAACTGTTTTTT. It specifies CASSYGTGDEKLFF.

The V and J genes are TRBV7-9 and TRBJ1-2; TRBD1 is a possible D gene (6 bases). CDR3 length equals 15 residues. CDR1 is SEHNR, CDR2 FQNEAQ, per germline (reference sequence). The V end lost 1 base, the J end lost 8 bases, and 17 bases lay between the germline ends. CDR3 DNA: TGTGCCAGCAGCTTAGGGGCAGGGGTCGAATACGGCTACACCTTC. It specifies CASSLGAGVEYGYTF.

The chain uses TRBV7-2 and TRBJ2-3, with 9 bases that match TRBD1. The CDR3 length is 15 residues. The germline CDR1 and CDR2 sequences are SGHTA and FQGNSA. The V segment lost 0 bases and the J segment 5 bases; nucleotides outside the gene matches: 3. The CDR3: CASSLARTGEDTQYF. The CDR3 bases are TGTGCCAGCAGCTTAGCCAGGACAGGGGAAGATACGCAGTATTTT.